These T cell receptor beta chains were read from a single sample in a study of blood T cell repertoires in COVID-19. TCRdb's copy holds only in-frame clones and misses some; the assay was immunoSEQ multiplex PCR. The sample includes approximately 70,000 clones, 75% to 90% of them seen just once. The sequenced sample was peripheral blood. The receptors were sampled from a woman aged 80 or over with active or convalescent COVID-19. The conserved cysteine and the conserved F or W are not part of the CDR3 here. The order of the fields is J gene, V gene, CDR3 protein.

TRBJ2-2	TRBV3-1/TRBV3-2	ASSRGTSGGTNTGELF
TRBJ2-4	TRBV28	ASSTTGGNIQY
TRBJ2-7	TRBV7-9	ASSPHRYPYEQY
TRBJ1-5	TRBV7-2	ASSLNPGSGQH
TRBJ2-7	TRBV3-1/TRBV3-2	ASSPIPTAYEQY
TRBJ1-1	TRBV14	ASSLQDTLISEAF
TRBJ1-5	TRBV14	ASSQIDNQPQH
TRBJ2-1	TRBV9	ASSASGGIYNEQF
TRBJ2-2	TRBV2	ASTRTSGGLGELF
TRBJ1-5	TRBV23-1	ASSPSGEGLGNQPQH